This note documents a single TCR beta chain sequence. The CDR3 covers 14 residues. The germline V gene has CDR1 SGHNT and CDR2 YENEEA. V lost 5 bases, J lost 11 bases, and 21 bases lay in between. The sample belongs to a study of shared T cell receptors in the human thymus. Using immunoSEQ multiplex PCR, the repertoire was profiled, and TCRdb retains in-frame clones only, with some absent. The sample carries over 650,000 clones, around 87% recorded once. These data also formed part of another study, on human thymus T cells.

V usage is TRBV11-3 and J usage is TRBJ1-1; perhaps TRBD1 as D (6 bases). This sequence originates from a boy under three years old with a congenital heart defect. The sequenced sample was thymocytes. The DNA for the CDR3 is TGTGCCAGCAGCCTTCGGGGGGGCTCTGGTGGCGCTTTCTTT. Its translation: CASSLRGGSGGAFF.